This T cell receptor (beta chain) was recovered during a study of T cell repertoires in cytomegalovirus infection. Study-wide context: Both a matching HLA type and CMV infection were indicated by public TCR beta signatures. Whole-study results and caveats: Carriers of CMV plus the relevant HLA were identified by cumulative public TCR beta family frequency. Within the response measured ex vivo, HLA-C-restricted CMV-specific TCR beta clonotypes were dominant.

This clonotype was detected ten times or more. Its antigen remains unknown. TCRdb re-called the reads through MiXCR, storing one row per CDR3 protein. The table lists almost 550,000 distinct CDR3 sequences, 16% of them singletons. Sequenced material: CD8+ T cells from PBMCs. The TCR comes from a human donor in good health (CMV status not recorded). Some clones in this sample may be carry-over from other donors' samples.

The CDR3 region has the DNA TGTGCCAGCAGTACCGGGACTAGCGGGAGACGCTCCTACAATGAGCAGTTCTTC. It translates to CASSTGTSGRRSYNEQFF. J is TRBJ2-1 and V is TRBV28, with 14 bases aligning to TRBD2. Per germline, CDR1 MDHEN and CDR2 SYDVKM. V trimming: 5 bases; J trimming: 0 bases; junction bases outside the gene matches: 6. The CDR3 has 18 amino acids.